The 17 T cell receptor beta chains listed next were all sequenced from one sample in a study of blood T cell repertoires in COVID-19. The protocol was immunoSEQ multiplex PCR, while the TCRdb copy is restricted to in-frame clones and leaves out a portion. The sample consists of some 120,000 clones, less than 75% of them appearing once. Sequencing input: peripheral blood. These receptors originate from a human donor with acute or convalescent COVID-19. The donor label of this sample is uncertain.

The chain joins TRBV2 to TRBJ2-5; TRBD1 matches 10 bases. In germline, CDR1 is SNHLY, CDR2 FYNNEI. The CDR3 consists of 13 residues. The CDR3 here is CAGTDRGRETQYF. Here the CDR3 DNA reads TGTGCAGGGACGGACAGGGGGAGAGAGACCCAGTACTTC.

V usage is TRBV10-2 and J usage is TRBJ2-7; 8 bases match TRBD2. The trim removed 10 bases at V and 1 base at J, leaving 3 bases unmatched. CDR1 is WSHSY and CDR2 is SAAADI in the germline V gene. The length of the CDR3 is 12 residues. The DNA for the CDR3 is TGCGCCACCACTAGCGGTTCCTACGAGCAGTACTTC. It translates to CATTSGSYEQYF.

This chain uses TRBV5-4 with TRBJ2-7, with TRBD1 as a possible D gene (6 bases). This CDR3 has 14 residues. V shed 4 bases and J shed 6 bases, with 17 bases lying between them. Germline V gene sequence: CDR1 SGHNT, CDR2 YYREEE (reference sequence). This CDR3 is CASSLQPGDGEQYV. CDR3 bases: TGTGCCAGCAGCCTGCAACCAGGGGATGGCGAGCAGTACGTC.

V gene TRBV6-5 combines with J gene TRBJ1-4, with 8 positions matching TRBD1. This CDR3 comprises 15 residues. The V segment lost 7 bases and the J segment 6 bases; nucleotides outside the gene matches: 10. CDR1 MNHEY and CDR2 SVGAGI come from the germline V gene. The CDR3 DNA follows: TGTGCCAGCACCAGTGTCAGGGGGCGCGATGAAAAACTGTTTTTT. As protein: CASTSVRGRDEKLFF.

This clone has only a few counts. The V call is TRBV7-9, the J call TRBJ2-2; 10 nucleotides line up with TRBD2. The germline V gene has CDR1 SEHNR and CDR2 FQNEAQ (reference sequence). Trimming took 4 bases from V and 6 from J; bases not matched to a gene: 11. The CDR3 loop spans 17 amino acids. The CDR3 DNA reads as TGTGCCAGCAGCTCGCTCGAGCGGGGGGGCCTTGCCGGGGAGCTGTTTTTT. Translated, it gives CASSSLERGGLAGELFF. The whole variable domain, remainder taken from reference TRBV7-9 and TRBJ2-2, is DTGVSQNPRHKITKRGQNVTFRCDPISEHNRLYWYRQTLGQGPEFLTYFQNEAQLEKSRLLSDRFSAERPKGSFSTLEIQRTEQGDSAMYLCASSSLERGGLAGELFFGEGSRLTVL.

The chain combines TRBV19 with TRBJ1-5; tentative D call: TRBD1 (5 bases). CDR1 LNHDA and CDR2 SQIVND come from the germline V gene (reference sequence). Trimming stripped 4 bases from V and 2 bases from J, with 12 bases between. The CDR3 totals 15 residues. Here the CDR3 reads CASSRGGVGNQPQHF. For the CDR3, the DNA is TGTGCCAGTAGTAGGGGGGGGGTCGGCAATCAGCCCCAGCATTTT. Full variable domain (rest looked up from reference TRBV19 and TRBJ1-5): DGGITQSPKYLFRKEGQNVTLSCEQNLNHDAMYWYRQDPGQGLRLIYYSQIVNDFQKGDIAEGYSVSREKKESFPLTVTSAQKNPTAFYLCASSRGGVGNQPQHFGDGTRLSIL.

CDR3: CASSRASGIQQYF. The CDR3 DNA is TGTGCCAGCAGTAGGGCCTCGGGGATACAGCAGTACTTC. The V and J genes are TRBV6-5 and TRBJ2-7; possibly TRBD2 for D (5 bases). V was clipped by 5 bases and J by 8 bases, with 16 bases between them. CDR3 length: 13 residues. Germline V gene lookup returns CDR1 MNHEY and CDR2 SVGAGI.

CDR3 sequence (DNA): TGTGCCAGCAGCAGGGGACAGGTCGTCTATGGCTACACCTTC. It is translated as CASSRGQVVYGYTF. This chain connects TRBV5-8 to TRBJ1-2, with 8 nucleotides matching TRBD1. There are 14 residues in the CDR3. The V and J ends lost 4 bases and 4 bases, in that order; junction bases with no gene match: 6. In germline, CDR1 is SGHTS, CDR2 YDEGEE.

The chain carries TRBV20-1 and TRBJ1-3; no definite D call. V lost 3 bases and J lost 0, with 12 bases in between. The length of the CDR3 is 15 residues. Germline CDR1 is DFQATT and CDR2 is SNEGSKA (reference sequence). CDR3 nucleotides: TGCAGTGCTAGTCGGGGAACTACCTCTGGAAACACCATATATTTT. Translated: CSASRGTTSGNTIYF.

The chain uses TRBV7-2 and TRBJ2-2, with 8 nucleotides matching TRBD2. Germline lookup yields CDR1 SGHTA and CDR2 FQGNSA. The CDR3 loop spans 15 amino acids. Unmatched junction bases numbered 4, after V lost 4 bases and J lost 3 bases. This CDR3 reads CASSSFSGDTGELFF. DNA of the CDR3: TGTGCCAGCAGCTCCTTTAGCGGGGACACCGGGGAGCTGTTTTTT.

This clone has at least ten counts. This chain connects TRBV28 to TRBJ1-4; no clear D. The CDR3 consists of 15 residues. The germline V gene encodes CDR1 MDHEN and CDR2 SYDVKM. With 8 bases removed from V and 0 bases from J, the gap between germline ends came to 13 bases. The CDR3 DNA reads as TGTGCCAGCCAGTTTTTCGGGGCAACTAATGAAAAACTGTTTTTT. This encodes CASQFFGATNEKLFF. Using reference TRBV28 and TRBJ1-4 for the parts outside the CDR3, the full variable domain is DVKVTQSSRYLVKRTGEKVFLECVQDMDHENMFWYRQDPGLGLRLIYFSYDVKMKEKGDIPEGYSVSREKKERFSLILESASTNQTSMYLCASQFFGATNEKLFFGSGTQLSVL.

J is TRBJ2-5 and V is TRBV7-9, with 7 bases matching TRBD2. In germline, CDR1 is SEHNR, CDR2 FQNEAQ (reference sequence). V was clipped by 5 bases and J by 5 bases; unmatched bases: 5. The CDR3 has 13 residues. The CDR3 DNA is TGTGCCAGCAGCCGAGCGGGGTTGGAGACCCAGTACTTC. It is translated as CASSRAGLETQYF.

The genes are TRBV11-2 and TRBJ2-5; D may be TRBD2 (5 bases). The CDR3 extends over 14 amino acids. CDR1 and CDR2 from the germline V gene are SGHAT and FQNNGV. V was clipped by 0 bases and J by 5 bases, with 10 bases between them. In nucleotides, the CDR3 is TGTGCCAGCAGCTTAGAGCCCCCGGGGGAGACCCAGTACTTC. Encoded protein: CASSLEPPGETQYF.

The chain joins TRBV9 to TRBJ2-1; 8 bases are shared with TRBD2. J gave up 4 bases and V 0 bases, and 6 bases lay outside the gene matches. Germline V gene data show CDR1 as SGDLS and CDR2 as YYNGEE. The length of the CDR3 is 16 residues. In DNA form, the CDR3 reads TGTGCCAGCAGCGTAGCTGTTAGCGGGGAATACAATGAGCAGTTCTTC. Residues: CASSVAVSGEYNEQFF. Full variable domain (rest looked up from reference TRBV9 and TRBJ2-1): DSGVTQTPKHLITATGQRVTLRCSPRSGDLSVYWYQQSLDQGLQFLIQYYNGEERAKGNILERFSAQQFPDLHSELNLSSLELGDSALYFCASSVAVSGEYNEQFFGPGTRLTVL.

This rearrangement joins TRBV9 to TRBJ1-2; D is perhaps TRBD1 (5 bases). Germline CDR1 reads SGDLS; CDR2 reads YYNGEE. The CDR3 covers 14 residues. Trimming shortened V by 4 bases and J by 2 bases, and 12 bases separated the two germline ends. The CDR3 protein is CASSRTGGNYGYTF. The CDR3 DNA sequence: TGTGCCAGCAGCCGAACGGGGGGGAACTATGGCTACACCTTC.

The V and J genes are TRBV2 and TRBJ2-7; 8 nucleotides line up with TRBD1. V shed 6 bases and J 7 bases; nucleotides not matched to a gene: 5. Germline loops: CDR1 SNHLY, CDR2 FYNNEI. The CDR3 contains 12 residues. CDR3 coding DNA: TGTGCCAGCAGATTGACAGGGGAAGAGCAGTACTTC. Translation gives CASRLTGEEQYF. Full variable domain (missing parts from reference TRBV2 and TRBJ2-7): EPEVTQTPSHQVTQMGQEVILRCVPISNHLYFYWYRQILGQKVEFLVSFYNNEISEKSEIFDDQFSVERPDGSNFTLKIRSTKLEDSAMYFCASRLTGEEQYFGPGTRLTVT.

The chain is built from TRBV6-5 and TRBJ1-4, with no clear D. Germline CDR1 MNHEY, CDR2 SVGAGI. The CDR3 runs 15 residues. Trimming pared 6 bases from V and 7 bases from J, leaving 18 bases between. This chain's CDR3 is CASSPSGSLGEKLFF. Written as DNA, the CDR3 is TGTGCCAGCAGCCCCTCAGGTTCACTAGGTGAAAAACTGTTTTTT.